This T cell receptor beta chain originates from a study of T cells after yellow fever vaccination. Study background: For low cell numbers, libraries were made with SMART-Seq v4 Ultra Low Input. Study-wide results and caveats: Most clones from primary vaccination resurfaced after the booster (around 95% CD4, 75% to 90% CD8).

The trim removed 8 bases at V and 6 bases at J, leaving 11 bases unmatched. Germline V lookup: CDR1 SGHDT, CDR2 YYEEEE. This CDR3 region has 15 residues. This clonotype was counted a few times. Its antigen is not known. For TCR, cDNA came from 5'RACE template switching, which added a universal primer site and UMIs. TCRdb processed the 5' RACE reads anew with MiXCR; each CDR3 protein has one entry. The sample yields about 240,000 distinct CDR3 sequences, about 7% seen once. The sequence was obtained from a man under 40 who received the YFV17D yellow fever vaccine. This sequence joins TRBV5-6 and TRBJ2-2, with TRBD1 identical over 9 bases. Specimen: CD4+ T cells sorted from PBMCs, collected 15 days after the yellow fever booster vaccination. The CDR3 is CASATGGAWAGELFF. The CDR3 DNA reads as TGTGCCAGTGCCACAGGGGGCGCGTGGGCCGGGGAGCTGTTTTTT.